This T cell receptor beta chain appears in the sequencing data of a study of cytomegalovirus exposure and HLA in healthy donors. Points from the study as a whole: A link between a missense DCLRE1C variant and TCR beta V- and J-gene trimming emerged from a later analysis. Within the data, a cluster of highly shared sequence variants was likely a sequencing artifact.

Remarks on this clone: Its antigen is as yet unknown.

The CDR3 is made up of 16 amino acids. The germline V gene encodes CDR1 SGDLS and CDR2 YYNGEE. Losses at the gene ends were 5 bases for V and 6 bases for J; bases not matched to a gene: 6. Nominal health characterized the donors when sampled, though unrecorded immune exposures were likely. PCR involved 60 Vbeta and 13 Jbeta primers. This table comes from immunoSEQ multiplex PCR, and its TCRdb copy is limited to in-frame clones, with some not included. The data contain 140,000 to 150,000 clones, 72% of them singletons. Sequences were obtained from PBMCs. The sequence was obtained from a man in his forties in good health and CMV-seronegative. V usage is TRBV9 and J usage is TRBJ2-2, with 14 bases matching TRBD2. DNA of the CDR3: TGTGCCAGCAGTGGGACTAGCGGGAGCATCTCCGGGGAGCTGTTTTTT. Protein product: CASSGTSGSISGELFF.